This T cell receptor beta chain was captured in a study of T cells in Graves' hyperthyroidism and ophthalmopathy (dated by TCRdb to the late 2010s). Turning to the overall study: Peripheral blood was sampled at the time of initial diagnosis, prior to any treatment. To identify TCR V-J signatures that set the groups apart, the researchers used a discovery cohort of 90 to 100 patients, made up of approximately 43 with Graves' ophthalmopathy and 57 with stable Graves' hyperthyroidism. Whether ophthalmopathy could be predicted prospectively was tested in an independent validation cohort made up of some 20 hyperthyroidism patients plus 17 patients who later progressed to ophthalmopathy. The 85 to 100 discovery patients were divided at random into training and test sets in a 7:3 ratio. In several Graves' hyperthyroidism patients, the study also compared T-cell repertoires from thyroid tissue with T-cell repertoires from blood. Once sampling was done, hyperthyroidism patients were given methimazole at a starting dose of 30 mg daily, whereas ophthalmopathy patients were given high-dose intravenous methylprednisolone. The paper reports TCR Vbeta CDR3 sequencing of fewer than 150 peripheral blood samples: around 45 ophthalmopathy, fewer than 80 hyperthyroidism and approximately 17 progressor patients.

The TCR beta CDR3 regions were amplified from the RNA transcripts. The first round of RT-PCR for the TCR CDR3 was performed with the HTBI primer set and the Qiagen OneStep RT-PCR kit. Libraries were constructed in a second round of multiplex PCR, after which size selection and purification were performed. Paired-end sequencing of the libraries was performed with 100 bp reads on an Illumina HiSeq2000. Per the authors' processing: SOAPnuke was used to process the raw data, throwing out any read that contained adapters or uncalled bases, had a mean Phred below 15, or lacked an exact constant-primer or identifier match. COPE v1.2.5 was used to merge high-quality paired reads, and clonotypes were defined as unique nucleotide sequences. Clonotypes were aligned to IMGT TRBV, TRBD and TRBJ reference segments using MiTCR v1.1. The analysis was restricted to V-J combinations with a frequency above 0.0001, which together covered just over 99% of the repertoires. A TCS score was defined as the ratio between F50 (clonal expansion) and ExV (chaos), using BLOSUM62-based TCRdist between CDR3 peptides within each V-J. Welch's t-statistics and random forest reduced 514 V-J features to fewer than 15, which were used in a naive Bayes classifier (R e1071). TCRdb applied fastp at Q25 and MiXCR to the public reads, then kept only in-frame beta chains. Each CDR3 protein gets just one entry, which takes the most common genes and DNA from the rows behind it. The V and J calls, along with clone size, are taken from TCRdb and not from the paper's own processing. This sample is represented by hundreds of thousands of distinct CDR3 sequences; approximately 14% of them were singletons. About 12% of the sample belongs to the ten largest clones.

Ophthalmopathy patients had moderately to severely active disease, Clinical Activity Score of at least 3, NOSPECS grade of at least 4, and duration under 3 months. Any patient with an uncontrolled infection, another autoimmune disease, pregnancy or lactation was excluded. Diagnoses were established on the basis of clinical symptoms, serum thyroxine and TRAb, thyroid ultrasound, and orbital computed tomography. Ficoll-Paque density gradient centrifugation was used to isolate PBMCs from about 10 ml of fresh peripheral blood. Total RNA was extracted with Trizol reagent, and quality was checked on an Agilent 2100 Bioanalyzer. The germline V gene (reference sequence) sets CDR1 to PRHDT and CDR2 to FYEKMQ. CDR3 length: 16 amino acids, cysteine to phenylalanine. Only the CDR3 part of the read is kept: 48 bases, read in frame from the first base. Ends trimmed: V by 4 bases, J by 4 bases; bases unmatched to a gene: 4.

Here is what the overall study found, with its caveats: Most expanded thyroid clonotypes (frequency above 0.001) were also detected in blood, a finding suggesting that blood repertoires may reflect thyroid immune responses. In validation, the model predicted progression to ophthalmopathy with 60% to 71% sensitivity and 72% to 75% specificity, a median of about six months before onset. Ophthalmopathy was separated from stable hyperthyroidism by a 13 V-J signature model, with about 88% sensitivity and approximately 84% specificity obtained in cross-validation and 80%/75% obtained in testing. Sample size was not statistically predetermined, and investigators were not blinded to group allocation.

The table lists this clonotype with a few counts. Its specific antigen is unknown. The record has no base qualities; no much larger clone is one base away. This TCR derives from a man aged 18 to 29 with Graves' ophthalmopathy. The V gene is TRBV13 and the J gene is TRBJ2-3, with 14 central nucleotides matching TRBD2. Specimen: blood. The CDR3 region has the sequence CASSSRLAGGSDTQYF. The sequence in DNA is TGTGCCAGCAGCTCCAGACTAGCGGGAGGGTCAGATACGCAGTATTTT. The full variable domain, completed from the reference TRBV13 and TRBJ2-3 proteins outside the CDR3, reads AAGVIQSPRHLIKEKRETATLKCYPIPRHDTVYWYQQGPGQDPQFLISFYEKMQSDKGSIPDRFSAQQFSDYHSELNMSSLELGDSALYFCASSSRLAGGSDTQYFGPGTRLTVL.